The 24 T cell receptor beta chains in this list originate from one sample, sequenced in a study of blood T cell repertoires in COVID-19. Using immunoSEQ multiplex PCR, the repertoire was profiled, and TCRdb retains in-frame clones only, with some absent. The sample carries about 160,000 clones, 85% recorded once. Sequencing was carried out using peripheral blood. All receptors derive from a human donor with acute or convalescent COVID-19. The donor label of this sample is uncertain.

Points on this clone: Mismatch with germline at one junction end may stem from a read error. The identical CDR3 is also encoded by other nucleotide sequences in the sample. This chain connects TRBV19 to TRBJ1-5, with 8 nucleotides matching TRBD1. Germline CDR1 and CDR2: LNHDA and SQIVND (reference sequence). This CDR3 has 15 amino acids. The CDR3 here is CASSSLTGDNQPQHF. The CDR3 DNA is TGTGCCAGTAGTAGTTTGACAGGGGACAATCAACCCCAGCATTTT.

The V call is TRBV19, the J call TRBJ1-5, with 7 positions matching TRBD1. CDR1 is LNHDA, CDR2 SQIVND, per germline (reference sequence). With 0 bases clipped from V and 2 bases from J, the junction kept 4 bases outside the gene matches. CDR3 length: 16 residues. CDR3 nucleotides: TGTGCCAGTAGTATAGATGGCGGGACAGGCAATCAGCCCCAGCATTTT. Translating it yields CASSIDGGTGNQPQHF.

This clone appeared a few times. The V call is TRBV11-3, the J call TRBJ1-1; 10 nucleotides align to TRBD1. The J segment lost 4 bases and the V segment lost 5 bases, leaving 7 bases of the junction unmatched. The CDR3 runs to 15 residues. CDR1 is SGHNT, CDR2 YENEEA, per germline. The CDR3 nucleotides read TGTGCCAGCAGCCCCAGGACAGGGGGGACCACTGAAGCTTTCTTT. Translation gives CASSPRTGGTTEAFF. The full variable domain, with the rest looked up from reference TRBV11-3 and TRBJ1-1, is EAGVVQSPRYKIIEKKQPVAFWCNPISGHNTLYWYLQNLGQGPELLIRYENEEAVDDSQLPKDRFSAERLKGVDSTLKIQPAELGDSAVYLCASSPRTGGTTEAFFGQGTRLTVV.

This clone was detected once. The chain couples TRBV7-2 to TRBJ1-3; TRBD1 might be the D (5 bases). Trimming shortened V by 5 bases and J by 0 bases, and 11 bases separated the two germline ends. Per the germline V gene, CDR1 is SGHTA and CDR2 is FQGNSA. The CDR3 runs to 15 residues. The CDR3 nucleotides are TGTGCCAGCAGCACGGACACGAGCTCTGGAAACACCATATATTTT. Translating gives CASSTDTSSGNTIYF.

CDR3 coding DNA: TGTGCCAGCAGTCAAGGACAGATTTATAGCAATCAGCCCCAGCATTTT. It is translated as CASSQGQIYSNQPQHF. The chain employs TRBV6-6 and TRBJ1-5, with D possibly TRBD1 on 6 matching bases. Germline V lookup: CDR1 MNHNY, CDR2 SVGAGI (reference sequence). With 5 bases removed from V and 0 bases from J, the gap between germline ends came to 14 bases. The length of the CDR3 is 16 residues.

The chain employs TRBV9 and TRBJ1-6; 10 nucleotides agree with TRBD1. Germline CDR1 SGDLS, CDR2 YYNGEE. The CDR3 is made up of 15 amino acids. The V segment lost 1 base and the J segment 10 bases; nucleotides outside the gene matches: 5. CDR3 region: CASSVYGTGESPLHF. The DNA of the CDR3 is TGTGCCAGCAGCGTATACGGGACAGGGGAGTCACCCCTCCACTTT.

This sequence joins TRBV4-1 and TRBJ1-4, with a tentative D call TRBD1 (5 bases). Trimming took 1 base from V and 8 from J, leaving 23 bases between them. CDR3 length equals 18 residues. The germline V gene has CDR1 MGHRA and CDR2 YSYEKL. CDR3 region: CASSQGPSPVQGGEKLFF. In nucleotides, the CDR3 is TGCGCCAGCAGCCAAGGGCCGAGCCCAGTGCAGGGCGGCGAAAAACTGTTTTTT.

This chain's CDR3 is CASSDRDRGYAGANVLTF. The CDR3 nucleotides are TGTGCCAGCAGCGACCGGGACAGGGGTTATGCTGGGGCCAACGTCCTGACTTTC. The chain recombines TRBV7-9 with TRBJ2-6; 10 positions match TRBD1. Germline V lookup: CDR1 SEHNR, CDR2 FQNEAQ (reference sequence). The V gene end was trimmed by 5 bases and the J gene end by 2 bases; junction bases not matched to a gene: 9. This CDR3 has 18 amino acids.

The rearrangement links TRBV4-1 to TRBJ1-5; D is uncertain. V was pared by 4 bases and J by 4 bases, with 14 bases between. Germline CDR1 MGHRA, CDR2 YSYEKL. There are 15 residues in the CDR3. The CDR3 spells CASSPRDTENQPQHF. The CDR3 DNA follows: TGCGCCAGCAGCCCCCGGGATACGGAGAATCAGCCCCAGCATTTT.

This chain joins TRBV7-9 and TRBJ1-1; 8 bases fit TRBD1. V shed 5 bases, J shed 0 bases, and the junction held 14 bases outside the gene matches. The CDR3 contains 18 residues. Germline V gene lookup returns CDR1 SEHNR and CDR2 FQNEAQ (reference sequence). CDR3 nucleotides: TGTGCCAGCAGCCGACTCCGGGACAGGCAAAACATGAACACTGAAGCTTTCTTT. Translating gives CASSRLRDRQNMNTEAFF.

CDR3 DNA: TGTGCCTGGAGTGTGTACAGGGGAGCGACTGAAGCTTTCTTT. The encoded protein is CAWSVYRGATEAFF. The chain has TRBV30 and TRBJ1-1, with 7 positions matching TRBD1. The trim removed 0 bases at V and 5 bases at J, leaving 6 bases unmatched. CDR1 and CDR2 from the germline V gene are GTSNPN and SVGIG (reference sequence). The CDR3 has 14 amino acids.

Here the CDR3 reads CASRADRGSNYGYTF. The CDR3 DNA reads as TGTGCCAGCAGGGCCGACAGGGGTAGTAACTATGGCTACACCTTC. This chain connects TRBV6-5 to TRBJ1-2; 8 nucleotides agree with TRBD1. The CDR3 is 15 residues long. Germline V gene data show CDR1 as MNHEY and CDR2 as SVGAGI. With V trimmed by 6 bases and J by 1 base, 7 bases remained unmatched.

The V gene is TRBV11-3, the J gene TRBJ2-1; possible D gene TRBD2, 5 bases. The CDR3 consists of 16 residues. Germline assignment: CDR1 SGHNT and CDR2 YENEEA. V dropped 4 bases and J dropped 2 bases, with 15 bases sitting between them. CDR3 sequence reads: CASSSLGAVTYNEQFF. Here the CDR3 DNA reads TGTGCCAGCAGCTCCCTGGGAGCTGTCACCTACAATGAGCAGTTCTTC.

This sequence joins TRBV29-1 and TRBJ1-1; D gene ambiguous. Trimming pared 1 base from V and 1 base from J, leaving 4 bases between. The germline CDR1 and CDR2 sequences are SQVTM and ANQGSEA. The CDR3 runs 12 residues. The CDR3 region has the DNA TGCAGCGTTGAAGTCGGGAACACTGAAGCTTTCTTT. Protein product: CSVEVGNTEAFF.

The genes are TRBV5-1 and TRBJ2-3; TRBD2 agrees at 8 bases. The CDR3 contains 16 residues. Per the germline V gene, CDR1 is SGHRS and CDR2 is YFSETQ. V was clipped by 0 bases and J by 0 bases; unmatched bases: 3. The CDR3 reads CASSLELAGSTDTQYF. The CDR3 bases are TGCGCCAGCAGCTTGGAGCTAGCGGGTAGCACAGATACGCAGTATTTT.

The genes are TRBV6-6 and TRBJ1-5; 7 positions match TRBD1. Trimming removed 0 bases from V and 1 base from J; junction bases left unmatched: 0. This CDR3 is 15 amino acids long. Per germline, CDR1 MNHNY and CDR2 SVGAGI (reference sequence). The CDR3 nucleotides read TGTGCCAGCAGTTACTCGGGACAGAGCAATCAGCCCCAGCATTTT. It translates to CASSYSGQSNQPQHF.

This chain uses TRBV4-1 with TRBJ1-4; TRBD1 is a possible D gene (6 bases). The V gene's germline CDR1 is MGHRA and CDR2 YSYEKL. Trimming took off 5 bases at V and 3 bases at J, with 13 bases between the two ends. This CDR3 has 15 residues. The CDR3 loop is CASSYRTVSNEKLFF. CDR3 sequence (DNA): TGCGCCAGCAGCTATAGGACAGTCTCTAATGAAAAACTGTTTTTT.

The rearrangement links TRBV27 to TRBJ1-2, with D uncertain. The CDR3 has 14 residues. V was pared by 3 bases and J by 3 bases, with 11 bases between. Germline CDR1 MNHEY, CDR2 SMNVEV (reference sequence). CDR3 loop: CASSLQFSHYGYTF. CDR3 nucleotides: TGTGCCAGCAGTTTGCAGTTTAGCCACTATGGCTACACCTTC.

CDR3 region: CASSLGQGYTF. DNA for the CDR3: TGTGCCAGTAGCTTGGGACAGGGCTACACCTTC. The J gene is TRBJ1-2, the V gene TRBV19; 7 bases are a match to TRBD1. Germline lookup yields CDR1 LNHDA and CDR2 SQIVND (reference sequence). Germline trimming cut 6 bases from V and 8 bases from J; bases unmatched to any gene: 3. The CDR3 loop spans 11 amino acids.

This clone has only one observation. This chain links TRBV28 with TRBJ1-1; D may be TRBD1 (6 bases). The length of the CDR3 is 15 residues. CDR1 is MDHEN, CDR2 SYDVKM, per germline. Trimming removed 5 bases from V and 2 bases from J, with 15 bases in between. DNA for the CDR3: TGTGCCAGCAGTCGATTCGGACAGCCTAACACTGAAGCTTTCTTT. Protein sequence: CASSRFGQPNTEAFF.

This clone was seen a handful of times. The gene calls are TRBV4-2 and TRBJ1-4, with D unresolved. Trimming removed 0 bases from V and 2 bases from J, with 13 bases in between. The CDR3 extends over 17 amino acids. Germline lookup yields CDR1 LGHNA and CDR2 YNFKEQ. The CDR3 sequence: CASSQEGGKRTNEKLFF. The CDR3 coding sequence is TGTGCCAGCAGCCAAGAGGGAGGGAAGAGGACTAATGAAAAACTGTTTTTT.

V gene TRBV11-2 combines with J gene TRBJ2-5; 8 nucleotides align to TRBD1. The germline CDR1 and CDR2 sequences are SGHAT and FQNNGV. J lost 2 bases, V lost 5 bases, and 1 base had no gene match. The CDR3 totals 13 residues. This chain's CDR3 is CASSNRGQETQYF. The CDR3 DNA follows: TGTGCCAGCAGCAACAGGGGGCAAGAGACCCAGTACTTC.

This chain joins TRBV4-1 and TRBJ2-1, with D maybe TRBD1 (6 bases). Per the germline V gene, CDR1 is MGHRA and CDR2 is YSYEKL. The V and J ends lost 2 bases and 7 bases respectively, with 12 bases between them. There are 14 residues in the CDR3. In DNA, the CDR3 is TGCGCCAGCAGCCAACGGCTAGGGGGAAATGAGCAGTTCTTC. It translates to CASSQRLGGNEQFF.

This clone appeared once. The CDR3 coding sequence is TGTGCCACCTTAAGGGACAGGGCCGAGGGGCAGCCCCAGCATTTT. Its protein is CATLRDRAEGQPQHF. The rearrangement links TRBV7-8 to TRBJ1-5; 9 positions agree with TRBD1. The germline V gene encodes CDR1 SGHVS and CDR2 FQNEAQ. With 10 bases clipped from V and 7 bases from J, the junction kept 14 bases outside the gene matches. CDR3 length: 15 amino acids.